One sample yielded the 9 T cell receptor beta chains listed below, sequenced in a study of blood T cell repertoires in COVID-19. Profiling relied on immunoSEQ multiplex PCR, and the TCRdb table lists in-frame clones only, not all of them. Altogether more than 150,000 clones are present, around 86% being singletons, with the ten largest covering 10% to 15%. Source material: peripheral blood. The receptor set was obtained from a man between 70 and 80 years old who had recovered from COVID-19.

The rearrangement links TRBV7-9 to TRBJ2-3; D not resolved. Trimming took 4 bases from V and 0 from J, leaving 8 bases between them. The germline V gene has CDR1 SEHNR and CDR2 FQNEAQ (reference sequence). The CDR3 has 14 residues. The CDR3 DNA reads as TGTGCCAGCAGCTCCTCCTCTAGCACAGATACGCAGTATTTT. Amino acids: CASSSSSSTDTQYF. Drawing the rest from reference TRBV7-9 and TRBJ2-3, the complete variable domain is DTGVSQNPRHKITKRGQNVTFRCDPISEHNRLYWYRQTLGQGPEFLTYFQNEAQLEKSRLLSDRFSAERPKGSFSTLEIQRTEQGDSAMYLCASSSSSSTDTQYFGPGTRLTVL.

The chain has TRBV19 and TRBJ2-7; 12 bases line up with TRBD2. The CDR3 is 18 residues long. Germline assignment: CDR1 LNHDA and CDR2 SQIVND (reference sequence). V gave up 4 bases and J gave up 0 bases; unmatched junction bases: 10. The CDR3 protein is CASSKTSGSRESSYEQYF. The CDR3 nucleotides are TGTGCCAGTAGTAAGACTAGCGGGAGCCGGGAGAGCTCCTACGAGCAGTACTTC.

This CDR3 reads CAKDRVGGYTF. CDR3 nucleotides: TGTGCCAAGGACAGGGTGGGAGGCTACACCTTC. This rearrangement joins TRBV2 to TRBJ1-2; 8 bases map to TRBD1. V was pared by 10 bases and J by 8 bases, with 6 bases of the junction left unmatched. The CDR3 consists of 11 residues. Germline CDR1 SNHLY, CDR2 FYNNEI.

The chain recombines TRBV28 with TRBJ1-2, with D perhaps matching TRBD1 (5 bases). The CDR3 covers 12 residues. CDR1 MDHEN and CDR2 SYDVKM come from the germline V gene. With 7 bases removed from V and 1 base from J, the gap between germline ends came to 7 bases. CDR3 DNA: TGTGCCAGCAACGGACATAACTATGGCTACACCTTC. This codes for CASNGHNYGYTF.

CDR3 DNA: TGTGCCAGCAGCGCGGGACGGTGGGGCAAAAACATTCAGTACTTC. Its protein is CASSAGRWGKNIQYF. The gene calls are TRBV7-9 and TRBJ2-4; the D gene is possibly TRBD2 (6 bases). Germline V lookup: CDR1 SEHNR, CDR2 FQNEAQ (reference sequence). Trimming took off 5 bases at V and 3 bases at J, with 14 bases between the two ends. The CDR3 totals 15 residues.

The rearrangement uses TRBV21-1 and TRBJ2-3; the listed D gene, TRBD2, was not tested against the DNA. TRBV21-1 is flagged as a pseudogene. The CDR3 runs to 16 residues. This chain's CDR3 is CASSKETGVDTDTQYF. DNA for the CDR3: TGTGCCAGCAGCAAAGAGACGGGAGTAGACACAGATACGCAGTATTTT.

The chain is built from TRBV18 and TRBJ2-7; 8 positions match TRBD1. The CDR3 length is 14 residues. The V and J ends lost 5 bases and 0 bases, in that order; junction bases with no gene match: 3. Per germline, CDR1 KGHSH and CDR2 LQKENI. The CDR3 sequence is CASSGTGGSYEQYF. The DNA for the CDR3 is TGTGCCAGCTCAGGAACAGGGGGCTCCTACGAGCAGTACTTC. The variable domain in full, completed from reference TRBV18 and TRBJ2-7, reads NAGVMQNPRHLVRRRGQEARLRCSPMKGHSHVYWYRQLPEEGLKFMVYLQKENIIDESGMPKERFSAEFPKEGPSILRIQQVVRGDSAAYFCASSGTGGSYEQYFGPGTRLTVT.

This chain uses TRBV4-3 with TRBJ2-7; D not certain. This CDR3 is built from 14 residues. The germline V and J ends were trimmed by 4 bases and 7 bases, with 17 bases remaining between them. Germline V gene data show CDR1 as LGHNA and CDR2 as YSLEER. DNA for the CDR3: TGCGCCAGCAGCCTGAGCGTCCGGTATGAAGAGCAGTACTTC. This codes for CASSLSVRYEEQYF.

The table lists this clone with a few counts. The chain combines TRBV13 with TRBJ2-7, with 7 nucleotides matching TRBD2. Losses at the gene ends were 5 bases for V and 6 bases for J; bases not matched to a gene: 7. This CDR3 contains 13 residues. CDR1 and CDR2 (germline): PRHDT, FYEKMQ (reference sequence). In nucleotides, the CDR3 is TGTGCCAGCAGCCGGGGGGTACAGCTCGAGCAGTACTTC. It specifies CASSRGVQLEQYF.